Listed below are T cell receptor beta chains from one sample, sequenced in a study of regulatory T cells in long-lasting Graves disease. In TCRdb, the multiplex PCR reads were re-called with MiXCR into one record per CDR3 protein. Here the sample spans 400,000 to 500,000 distinct CDR3 sequences, around 17% being singletons. These records were also assigned to another study, of T cells in Graves' hyperthyroidism and ophthalmopathy.

The starting material was peripheral blood mononuclear cells (PBMCs), obtained at new diagnosis, from a patient treated with antithyroid drugs. Every receptor here comes from a woman in her twenties or thirties with Graves disease. CDR3s include the opening cysteine and the closing phenylalanine or tryptophan. D genes are given only for firm matches. Only some rows state a clone size, as once, few, many or a class for expanded clones.

D gene	V gene	clone size	J gene	CDR3 DNA	CDR3 protein
-	TRBV12-3/TRBV12-4	many	TRBJ2-7	TGTGCCAGCAGTTTCGATTGGTCTCGCGGTGTTGGTCTCGAGCAGTACTTC	CASSFDWSRGVGLEQYF
TRBD2	TRBV6-1	many	TRBJ2-5	TGTGCCAGCCGGTTAGCGGGAGGGCGCGAGACCCAGTACTTC	CASRLAGGRETQYF
TRBD1	TRBV3-1	many	TRBJ2-3	TGTGCCAGCAGCCTATTTACAGGGGGCGTAGATACGCAGTATTTT	CASSLFTGGVDTQYF
-	TRBV2	many	TRBJ1-1	TGTGCCAGCAGTGAATGGGTTCGGGCTGAAGCTTTCTTT	CASSEWVRAEAFF
TRBD2	TRBV11-2	many	TRBJ2-1	TGTGCCAGCAGCTTAGAGCTAGCGGGAGCTGCTGATGAGCAGTTCTTC	CASSLELAGAADEQFF
-	TRBV7-9	few	TRBJ2-4	TGTGCCAGCAGCTTAGTTACAGGGCTAGCCAAAAACATTCAGTACTTC	CASSLVTGLAKNIQYF
TRBD1	TRBV16	once	TRBJ2-3	TGTGCCAGCAGCCAAATCGCGACAGGGGGCAAAGATACGCAGTATTTT	CASSQIATGGKDTQYF
TRBD2	TRBV20-1	-	TRBJ2-1	TGCAGTGCTACCATAGCGGGAGTGCTCAATGAGCAGTTCTTC	CSATIAGVLNEQFF
TRBD1	TRBV27	-	TRBJ1-2	TGTGCCAGCAGTTGGCAGGGGGGTAACTATGGCTACACCTTC	CASSWQGGNYGYTF
TRBD2	TRBV27	many	TRBJ2-1	TGTGCCAGCAGTTCTGCGACTAGCGGGAGTGTAAACAATGAGCAGTTCTTC	CASSSATSGSVNNEQFF
-	TRBV12-3/TRBV12-4	many	TRBJ1-2	TGTGCCAGCAGCCCAACCACTCAGGGGAGGGGAGGCTACACCTTC	CASSPTTQGRGGYTF
-	TRBV4-3	-	TRBJ2-2	TGCGCCAGCAGTTCAAGTACCGGGATGGCGAACACCGGGGAGCTGTTTTTT	CASSSSTGMANTGELFF
-	TRBV20-1	few	TRBJ1-1	TGCAGTGCTGGTCTCAACACTGAAGCTTTCTTT	CSAGLNTEAFF
TRBD1	TRBV6-2/TRBV6-3	many	TRBJ2-1	TGTGCCAGCACCCGAGCAGGGACAGGCTCCTACAATGAGCAGTTCTTC	CASTRAGTGSYNEQFF
-	TRBV28	-	TRBJ2-5	TGTGCCAGCAGTTTATGGGGCCCCGGCGAGACCCAGTACTTC	CASSLWGPGETQYF
TRBD1	TRBV28	many	TRBJ2-1	TGTGCCAGCAGTCCCCAGGGGGATGAGCAGTTCTTC	CASSPQGDEQFF
-	TRBV6-2/TRBV6-3	many	TRBJ2-1	TGTGCCAGCAGTTACGGGGGATCCCCCTCTCGGAATGAGCAGTTCTTC	CASSYGGSPSRNEQFF
-	TRBV4-3	few	TRBJ2-6	TGCGCCAGCAGCCAAAAACTTACTGGGGCCAACGTCCTGACTTTC	CASSQKLTGANVLTF
-	TRBV19	-	TRBJ2-1	TGTGCCAGTAGTATTGAAGGGATCCCCTACAATGAGCAGTTCTTC	CASSIEGIPYNEQFF
TRBD1	TRBV7-8	many	TRBJ2-1	TGTGCCAGCAGGGGGACAGGGGTTGAGGGCTCCTACAATGAGCAGTTCTTC	CASRGTGVEGSYNEQFF
TRBD1	TRBV28	many	TRBJ1-1	TGTGCCAGCAGCCTGGCCGGGACAGGGGCACAGAACACTGAAGCTTTCTTT	CASSLAGTGAQNTEAFF
TRBD1	TRBV6-1	many	TRBJ2-7	TGTGCCAGCAGTGAGAGCCGGGACAGGGGACGATGGGCCTACGAGCAGTACTTC	CASSESRDRGRWAYEQYF
-	TRBV11-2	many	TRBJ1-1	TGTGCCAGCAGCTTACCCCCACGGGGGCGGGCGGACACTGAAGCTTTCTTT	CASSLPPRGRADTEAFF
-	TRBV12-3/TRBV12-4	-	TRBJ1-1	TGTGCCAGCAGTTGGGGCGGGGAAGCTTTCTTT	CASSWGGEAFF
TRBD1	TRBV13	many	TRBJ2-7	TGTGCCAGCAGCATGGGACAGGGTGGCTACGAGCAGTACTTC	CASSMGQGGYEQYF
TRBD2	TRBV5-5	few	TRBJ2-7	TGTGCCAGCAGCCCTAAGGGACTAGCGGGAGGGGGAGAGCAGTACTTC	CASSPKGLAGGGEQYF
-	TRBV10-2	-	TRBJ2-3	TGCGCCAGCAGTGAAGGGCGTAGGGATACGCAGTATTTT	CASSEGRRDTQYF
-	TRBV6-9	many	TRBJ1-1	TGTGCCAGCAGTTACTTCTTCGGGGGGCTCTCTGAAGCTTTCTTT	CASSYFFGGLSEAFF
TRBD2	TRBV4-3	many	TRBJ2-3	TGCGCCTCTCGTTCGACTAGCGTGAGCACAGATACGCAGTATTTT	CASRSTSVSTDTQYF
-	TRBV5-6	-	TRBJ1-1	TGTGCCAGCAGCTTGCGGGGGGCGCTGAACACTGAAGCTTTCTTT	CASSLRGALNTEAFF
TRBD2	TRBV12-3/TRBV12-4	many	TRBJ2-1	TGTGCCAGCAAACCTGAAGTGGCTAGCGGGAACAATGAGCAGTTCTTC	CASKPEVASGNNEQFF
TRBD2	TRBV28	many	TRBJ2-3	TGTGCCAGCAGGCCTCCCCGACTAGCGGGACCGGCAGATACGCAGTATTTT	CASRPPRLAGPADTQYF
-	TRBV29-1	few	TRBJ2-1	TGCAGCGTTGGAATGAGGGATTTACCATGGCATGAGCAGTTCTTC	CSVGMRDLPWHEQFF
-	TRBV13	many	TRBJ1-4	TGTGCCAGCAGCTTAGGGAATAATGAAAAACTGTTTTTT	CASSLGNNEKLFF
TRBD2	TRBV5-1	many	TRBJ2-1	TGCGCCAGCAGCTTGGCCCTAGCGGGAGGGAGTGAGCAGTTCTTC	CASSLALAGGSEQFF
TRBD2	TRBV7-2	-	TRBJ2-1	TGTGCCAGCAGCTTTAAGAGCGGGAGTAGGGGCAATGAGCAGTTCTTC	CASSFKSGSRGNEQFF
-	TRBV27	many	TRBJ1-4	TGTGCCAGCAGTTTTCAGACGGGAACTAATGAAAAACTGTTTTTT	CASSFQTGTNEKLFF
-	TRBV28	-	TRBJ1-4	TGTGCCAGCAGACGATACAGGGTAACTAATGAAAAACTGTTTTTT	CASRRYRVTNEKLFF
TRBD1	TRBV20-1	-	TRBJ1-2	TGCAGTGCTAGATCCGACAGGGCTGGCTACACCTTC	CSARSDRAGYTF
-	TRBV27	-	TRBJ2-1	TGTGCCAGCCTGGCGCGACGAACTGATTACAATGAGCAGTTCTTC	CASLARRTDYNEQFF
-	TRBV7-9	-	TRBJ2-5	TGTGCCACCCAGAGGGGACTCGGGGAGACCCAGTACTTC	CATQRGLGETQYF
-	TRBV2	many	TRBJ2-5	TGTGCCAGCATGAACTGGGGAACCCAAGAGACCCAGTACTTC	CASMNWGTQETQYF
-	TRBV27	many	TRBJ2-1	TGTGCCAGCAGTTTATCGGGGTCGGGGTACAATGAGCAGTTCTTC	CASSLSGSGYNEQFF
-	TRBV7-8	few	TRBJ1-3	TGTGCCAGCAGCTACCTGGTGGCGGGGGGCGGTGGAAACACCATATATTTT	CASSYLVAGGGGNTIYF
-	TRBV7-9	many	TRBJ1-1	TGTGCCAGCAGCCAAACCTCTGAGGCACTTGAAGCTTTCTTT	CASSQTSEALEAFF
-	TRBV3-1	-	TRBJ2-7	TGTGCCAGCAGCCAAGACAGGGGTGACAACGAGCAGTACTTC	CASSQDRGDNEQYF
-	TRBV27	many	TRBJ2-7	TGTGCCAGCAGTTTCCTGGGGAGGGGACAGACCTACGAGCAGTACTTC	CASSFLGRGQTYEQYF
TRBD1	TRBV18	few	TRBJ2-6	TGTGCCAGCTCACCCTTGACAGGGTTTAGCTCTGGGGCCAACGTCCTGACTTTC	CASSPLTGFSSGANVLTF
TRBD1	TRBV24-1	-	TRBJ1-2	TGTGCCACCAGTGGGGGACAGGGGGACAAAGCTAACTATGGCTACACCTTC	CATSGGQGDKANYGYTF
TRBD2	TRBV19	few	TRBJ2-5	TGTGCCAGTAGTACGTCTAGCGGGAGGGCCGTGGAGACCCAGTACTTC	CASSTSSGRAVETQYF
TRBD2	TRBV10-2	-	TRBJ2-3	TGCGCCAGCTCCGGGACTAGCAACGAAGCCCGGGGGCACACAGATACGCAGTATTTT	CASSGTSNEARGHTDTQYF
-	TRBV28	-	TRBJ1-2	TGTGCCAGCAGTTTCGTTTCCTATGGCTACACCTTC	CASSFVSYGYTF
-	TRBV10-3	-	TRBJ2-3	TGTGCCATCAGGGAGCTCTTGGGCACAGATACGCAGTATTTT	CAIRELLGTDTQYF